A single sample gave rise to the 13 T cell receptor beta chains below, sequenced in a study of blood T cell repertoires in COVID-19. The method was immunoSEQ multiplex PCR; TCRdb's version includes in-frame clones alone and lacks a portion of them. The repertoire has 150,000 to 250,000 clones, about 90% of them found once; the top ten carry 2% to 2.5%. The sequencing input was PBMCs or T cells enriched from blood (not recorded which). The origin of the receptors is a woman aged 30 to 39 who had recovered from COVID-19.

The chain is built from TRBV7-2 and TRBJ1-1; D gene ambiguous. With 4 bases removed from V and 4 bases from J, the gap between germline ends came to 13 bases. Germline V gene data show CDR1 as SGHTA and CDR2 as FQGNSA. This CDR3 has 14 amino acids. As DNA, the CDR3 is TGTGCCAGCAGCTCACAGATGAGTAGCACTGAAGCTTTCTTT. This gives the protein CASSSQMSSTEAFF.

The rearrangement links TRBV6-6 to TRBJ1-2; no reliable D call. This CDR3 contains 15 residues. Trimming removed 5 bases from V and 6 bases from J, with 19 bases in between. Germline values: CDR1 MNHNY, CDR2 SVGAGI (reference sequence). CDR3 DNA: TGTGCCAGCAGTCCCAGGACTGCCCTCGAGGATGGCTACACCTTC. Translated, it gives CASSPRTALEDGYTF.

This clone has more than one count but fewer than ten. V gene TRBV19 combines with J gene TRBJ1-5; 8 bases fit TRBD1. The CDR3 has 15 amino acids. CDR1 is LNHDA and CDR2 is SQIVND in the germline V gene (reference sequence). The V gene end was trimmed by 10 bases and the J gene end by 4 bases; junction bases not matched to a gene: 12. CDR3 in DNA: TGTGCCACCCGGGACAGGCACATCAGTAATCAGCCCCAGCATTTT. Amino acid sequence: CATRDRHISNQPQHF.

The chain employs TRBV13 and TRBJ2-5, with 8 bases that match TRBD1. This CDR3 spans 15 amino acids. Trimming removed 1 base from V and 4 bases from J; junction bases left unmatched: 5. In germline, CDR1 is PRHDT, CDR2 FYEKMQ (reference sequence). This CDR3 is CASSLAGGAVETQYF. CDR3 DNA sequence: TGTGCCAGCAGCTTAGCAGGGGGCGCAGTAGAGACCCAGTACTTC.

The genes are TRBV27 and TRBJ2-7, with 7 bases fitting TRBD2. Trimming at V came to 2 bases and at J to 2 bases, leaving 9 bases not matched to a gene. This CDR3 is built from 16 residues. Germline loops: CDR1 MNHEY, CDR2 SMNVEV (reference sequence). The CDR3 here is CASSLRGRAPPYEQYF. The CDR3 nucleotides are TGTGCCAGCAGTTTACGAGGGAGGGCCCCCCCCTACGAGCAGTACTTC.

This chain links TRBV6-2 or TRBV6-3 with TRBJ2-7; no firm D call. Trimming cost V 0 bases and J 2 bases, with 5 bases left between them. CDR3 length: 13 residues. Germline V gene lookup returns CDR1 MNHEY and CDR2 SVGEGT. The CDR3 DNA is TGTGCCAGCAGTTACTCGCAGGCCTACGAGCAGTACTTC. It codes for CASSYSQAYEQYF.

The chain is built from TRBV4-2 and TRBJ1-2; D is unresolved. CDR3 length: 13 amino acids. Trimming cost V 1 base and J 5 bases, with 8 bases left between them. Germline CDR1 and CDR2: LGHNA and YNFKEQ. The CDR3 coding sequence is TGTGCCAGCAGCCAAGCAAGCGCATATGGCTACACCTTC. Translated: CASSQASAYGYTF.

V gene TRBV5-8 combines with J gene TRBJ2-1; perhaps TRBD1 as D (6 bases). Trimming took 4 bases from V and 1 from J, leaving 12 bases between them. This CDR3 comprises 15 residues. Per the germline V gene, CDR1 is SGHTS and CDR2 is YDEGEE. DNA of the CDR3: TGTGCCAGCAGCCCCCGAGGACAGTCCTACAATGAGCAGTTCTTC. Its protein product is CASSPRGQSYNEQFF. Filled out from reference TRBV5-8 and TRBJ2-1, the complete variable domain reads EAGVTQSPTHLIKTRGQQATLRCSPISGHTSVYWYQQALGLGLQFLLWYDEGEERNRGNFPPRFSGRQFPNYSSELNVNALELEDSALYLCASSPRGQSYNEQFFGPGTRLTVL.

This CDR3 is CATSRLTGANQPQHF. CDR3 in DNA: TGTGCCACCAGCAGGCTAACAGGGGCGAATCAGCCCCAGCATTTT. The chain has TRBV15 and TRBJ1-5, with 7 bases fitting TRBD1. The germline gives CDR1 LNHNV, CDR2 YYDKDF (reference sequence). V trimming: 3 bases; J trimming: 4 bases; junction bases outside the gene matches: 6. The CDR3 is 15 residues long.

V is TRBV4-2 and J is TRBJ1-1; D unclear. The germline gives CDR1 LGHNA, CDR2 YNFKEQ. Trimming removed 3 bases from V and 10 bases from J, with 9 bases in between. CDR3 length equals 11 residues. The CDR3 bases are TGTGCCAGCAGCCAGGGAGAAGGAGCTTTCTTT. Its translation: CASSQGEGAFF.

The rearrangement links TRBV6-1 to TRBJ2-7, with TRBD2 as a possible D gene (7 bases). This CDR3 is 15 amino acids long. Trimming took off 1 base at V and 2 bases at J, with 12 bases between the two ends. The germline CDR1 and CDR2 sequences are MNHNS and SASEGT. CDR3 residues: CASSEERGGAYEQYF. The CDR3, as DNA: TGTGCCAGCAGTGAAGAAAGGGGGGGTGCCTACGAGCAGTACTTC.

This clone has at least ten counts. J is TRBJ1-1 and V is TRBV5-1, with 9 bases aligning to TRBD1. The CDR3 is 14 residues long. V was clipped by 4 bases and J by 5 bases; unmatched bases: 6. The germline gives CDR1 SGHRS, CDR2 YFSETQ. DNA of the CDR3: TGCGCCAGCAGCCAACCGGACAGGGGAACTGAAGCTTTCTTT. This codes for CASSQPDRGTEAFF. The whole variable domain, filled in from reference TRBV5-1 and TRBJ1-1, reads KAGVTQTPRYLIKTRGQQVTLSCSPISGHRSVSWYQQTPGQGLQFLFEYFSETQRNKGNFPGRFSGRQFSNSRSEMNVSTLELGDSALYLCASSQPDRGTEAFFGQGTRLTVV.

The gene calls are TRBV19 and TRBJ2-3; D might be TRBD1 (8 bases). V was cut by 5 bases and J by 2 bases, with 17 bases left in between. Germline V gene lookup returns CDR1 LNHDA and CDR2 SQIVND (reference sequence). This CDR3 is 16 amino acids long. For the CDR3, the DNA is TGTGCCAGTAGTGCATACAGGGGGAGGGACACAGATACGCAGTATTTT. This codes for CASSAYRGRDTDTQYF.